This T cell receptor (beta chain) was identified during a study of cytomegalovirus exposure and HLA in healthy donors. Notes on the study in general: Later analysis demonstrated an association between a missense DCLRE1C variant and TCR beta V- and J-gene trimming. Associated with cytomegalovirus, according to the listing, were around 160 TCR beta chains.

J gave up 0 bases and V 2 bases, and 10 bases lay outside the gene matches. Looked up from germline, CDR1 is SGHTA and CDR2 is FQGNSA. The CDR3 totals 17 residues. PCR amplification relied on 60 Vbeta primers (plus 13 Jbeta primers). Sequencing used immunoSEQ multiplex PCR; TCRdb keeps in-frame clones, though not all of them. The sample holds tens of thousands of clones, roughly 77% seen once. Regarding this clone: The antigen is undetermined.

The chain links TRBV7-2 to TRBJ2-7; TRBD2 matches 7 bases. The receptor's source is a woman aged 30 to 39 in good health and CMV-seronegative. Sequencing was carried out using PBMCs. The CDR3 sequence: CASSLFIPGGRSYEQYF. For the CDR3, the DNA is TGTGCCAGCAGCTTATTTATTCCGGGGGGTCGCTCCTACGAGCAGTACTTC. The whole variable domain, filled in from reference TRBV7-2 and TRBJ2-7, reads GAGVSQSPSNKVTEKGKDVELRCDPISGHTALYWYRQSLGQGLEFLIYFQGNSAPDKSGLPSDRFSAERTGGSVSTLTIQRTQQEDSAVYLCASSLFIPGGRSYEQYFGPGTRLTVT.